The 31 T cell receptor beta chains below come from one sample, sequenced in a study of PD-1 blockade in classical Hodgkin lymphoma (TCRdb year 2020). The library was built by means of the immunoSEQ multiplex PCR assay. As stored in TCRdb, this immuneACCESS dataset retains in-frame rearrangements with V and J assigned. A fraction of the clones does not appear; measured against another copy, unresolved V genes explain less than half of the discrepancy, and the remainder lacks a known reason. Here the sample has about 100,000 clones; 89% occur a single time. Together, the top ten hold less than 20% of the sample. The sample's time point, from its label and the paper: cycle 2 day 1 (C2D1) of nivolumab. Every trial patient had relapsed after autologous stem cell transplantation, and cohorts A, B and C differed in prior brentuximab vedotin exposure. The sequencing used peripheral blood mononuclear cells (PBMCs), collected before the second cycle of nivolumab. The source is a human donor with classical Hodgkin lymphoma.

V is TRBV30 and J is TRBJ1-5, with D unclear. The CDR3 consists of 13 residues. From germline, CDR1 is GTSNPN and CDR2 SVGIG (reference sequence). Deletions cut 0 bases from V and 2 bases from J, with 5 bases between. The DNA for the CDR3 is TGTGCCTGGAGTGTAGCGGGCAATCAGCCCCAGCATTTT. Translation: CAWSVAGNQPQHF.

DNA of the CDR3: TGTGCCAGCAGTTTAATCGGGAGCACAGATACGCAGTATTTT. It translates to CASSLIGSTDTQYF. J is TRBJ2-3 and V is TRBV27, with D unclear. With 2 bases removed from V and 0 bases from J, the gap between germline ends came to 6 bases. Germline assignment: CDR1 MNHEY and CDR2 SMNVEV (reference sequence). The CDR3 sequence is 14 residues long.

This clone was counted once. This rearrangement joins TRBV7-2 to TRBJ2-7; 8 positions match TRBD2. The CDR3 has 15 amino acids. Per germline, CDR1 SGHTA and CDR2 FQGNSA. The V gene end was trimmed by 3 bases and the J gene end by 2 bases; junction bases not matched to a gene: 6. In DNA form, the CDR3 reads TGTGCCAGCAGCTTTAGCGGGACATCTCCCTACGAGCAGTACTTC. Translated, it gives CASSFSGTSPYEQYF.

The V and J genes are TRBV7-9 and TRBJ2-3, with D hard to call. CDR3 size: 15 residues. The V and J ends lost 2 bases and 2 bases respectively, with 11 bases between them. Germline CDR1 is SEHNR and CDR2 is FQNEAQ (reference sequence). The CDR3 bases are TGTGCCAGCAGCTTACCCGCCCTAGTCACAGATACGCAGTATTTT. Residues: CASSLPALVTDTQYF.

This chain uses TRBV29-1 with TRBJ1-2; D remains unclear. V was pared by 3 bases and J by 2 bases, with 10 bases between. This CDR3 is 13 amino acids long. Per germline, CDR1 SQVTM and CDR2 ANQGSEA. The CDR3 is CSVEVRRNYGYTF. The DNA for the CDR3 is TGCAGCGTTGAGGTCAGGCGGAACTATGGCTACACCTTC.

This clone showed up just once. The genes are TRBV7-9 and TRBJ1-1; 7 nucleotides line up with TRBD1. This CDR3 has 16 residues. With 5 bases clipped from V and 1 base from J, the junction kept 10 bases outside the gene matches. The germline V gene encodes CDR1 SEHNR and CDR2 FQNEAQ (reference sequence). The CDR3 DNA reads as TGTGCCAGCAGCGATTCCTACAGGGGATCGAACACTGAAGCTTTCTTT. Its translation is CASSDSYRGSNTEAFF.

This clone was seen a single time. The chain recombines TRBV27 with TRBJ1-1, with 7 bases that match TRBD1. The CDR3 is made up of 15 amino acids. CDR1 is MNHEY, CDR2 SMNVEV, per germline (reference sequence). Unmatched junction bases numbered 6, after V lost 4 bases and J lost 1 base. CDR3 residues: CASSSGQVANTEAFF. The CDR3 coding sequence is TGTGCCAGCAGTTCCGGACAGGTCGCGAACACTGAAGCTTTCTTT.

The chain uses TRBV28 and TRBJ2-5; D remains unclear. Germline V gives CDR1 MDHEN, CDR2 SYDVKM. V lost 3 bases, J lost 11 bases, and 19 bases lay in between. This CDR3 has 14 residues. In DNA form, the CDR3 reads TGTGCCAGCAGTTTCCCGAAGCGAATGGTTCGGCAGTACTTC. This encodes CASSFPKRMVRQYF.

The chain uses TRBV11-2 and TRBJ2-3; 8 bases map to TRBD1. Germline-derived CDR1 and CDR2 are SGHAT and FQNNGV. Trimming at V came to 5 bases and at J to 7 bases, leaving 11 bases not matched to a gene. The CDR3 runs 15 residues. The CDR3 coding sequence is TGTGCCAGCAGCAACGGACAGGGCTTAAGAAATACGCAGTATTTT. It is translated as CASSNGQGLRNTQYF.

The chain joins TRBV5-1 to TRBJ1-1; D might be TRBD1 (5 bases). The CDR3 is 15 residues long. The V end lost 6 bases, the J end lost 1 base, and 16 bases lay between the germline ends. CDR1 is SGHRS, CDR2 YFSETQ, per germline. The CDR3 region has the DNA TGCGCCAGCAACCTAAACCCCGGGGGGAACACTGAAGCTTTCTTT. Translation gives CASNLNPGGNTEAFF.

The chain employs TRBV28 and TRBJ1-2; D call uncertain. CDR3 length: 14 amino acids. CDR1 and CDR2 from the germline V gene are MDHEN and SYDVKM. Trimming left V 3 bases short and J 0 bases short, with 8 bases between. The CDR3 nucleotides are TGTGCCAGCAGTTTGTCCCTATCTAACTATGGCTACACCTTC. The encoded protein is CASSLSLSNYGYTF.

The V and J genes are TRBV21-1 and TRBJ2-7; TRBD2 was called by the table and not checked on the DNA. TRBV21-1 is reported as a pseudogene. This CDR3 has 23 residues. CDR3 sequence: CASSITEEAGGLVVRAVRYEQYF. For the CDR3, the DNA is TGTGCCAGCAGCATCACGGAGGAAGCAGGAGGATTGGTGGTACGAGCAGTACGGTACGAGCAGTACTTC.

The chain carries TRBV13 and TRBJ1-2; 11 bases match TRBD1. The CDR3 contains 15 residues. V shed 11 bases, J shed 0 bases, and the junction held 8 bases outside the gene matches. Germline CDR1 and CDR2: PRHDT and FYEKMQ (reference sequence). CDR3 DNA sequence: TGTGCCGCGAGGGACAGGGGGGACTCTAACTATGGCTACACCTTC. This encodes CAARDRGDSNYGYTF.

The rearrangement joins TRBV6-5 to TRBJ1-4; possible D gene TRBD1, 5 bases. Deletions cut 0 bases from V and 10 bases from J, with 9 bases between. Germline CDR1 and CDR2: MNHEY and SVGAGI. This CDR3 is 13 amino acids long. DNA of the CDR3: TGTGCCAGCAGTTACTCGTTGGGGGGAAAACTGTTTTTT. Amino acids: CASSYSLGGKLFF.

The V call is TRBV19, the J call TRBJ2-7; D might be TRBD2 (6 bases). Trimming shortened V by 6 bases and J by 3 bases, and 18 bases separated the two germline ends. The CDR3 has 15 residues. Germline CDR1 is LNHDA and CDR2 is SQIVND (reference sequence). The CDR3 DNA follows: TGTGCCAGTAGCACCGACACGGGAGCGGGCTACGAGCAGTACTTC. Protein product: CASSTDTGAGYEQYF.

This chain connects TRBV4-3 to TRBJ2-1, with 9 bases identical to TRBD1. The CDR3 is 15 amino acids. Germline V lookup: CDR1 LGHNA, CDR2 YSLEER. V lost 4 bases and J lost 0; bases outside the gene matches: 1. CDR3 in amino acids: CASSPTGGSYNEQFF. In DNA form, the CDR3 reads TGCGCCAGCAGCCCGACAGGGGGCTCCTACAATGAGCAGTTCTTC.

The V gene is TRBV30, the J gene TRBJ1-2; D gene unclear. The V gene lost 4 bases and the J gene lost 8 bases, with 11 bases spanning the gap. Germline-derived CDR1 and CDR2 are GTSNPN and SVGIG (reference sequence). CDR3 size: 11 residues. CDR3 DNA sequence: TGTGCCTGGACGGAGGTAATGGGCTACACCTTC. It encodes CAWTEVMGYTF.

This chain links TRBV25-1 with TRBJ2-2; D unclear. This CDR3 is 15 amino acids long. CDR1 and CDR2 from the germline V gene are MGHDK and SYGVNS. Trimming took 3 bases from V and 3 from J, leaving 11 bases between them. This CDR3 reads CASSDPGGHTGELFF. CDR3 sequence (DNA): TGTGCCAGCAGTGATCCCGGCGGTCACACCGGGGAGCTGTTTTTT. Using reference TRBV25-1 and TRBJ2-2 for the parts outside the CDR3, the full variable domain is EADIYQTPRYLVIGTGKKITLECSQTMGHDKMYWYQQDPGMELHLIHYSYGVNSTEKGDLSSESTVSRIRTEHFPLTLESARPSHTSQYLCASSDPGGHTGELFFGEGSRLTVL.

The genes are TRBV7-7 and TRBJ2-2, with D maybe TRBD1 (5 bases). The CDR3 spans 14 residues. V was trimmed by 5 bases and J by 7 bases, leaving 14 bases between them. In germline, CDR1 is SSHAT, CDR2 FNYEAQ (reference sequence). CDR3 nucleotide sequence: TGTGCCAGCAGCCAAGAAAGGGGTTTCGGGGAGCTGTTTTTT. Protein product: CASSQERGFGELFF.

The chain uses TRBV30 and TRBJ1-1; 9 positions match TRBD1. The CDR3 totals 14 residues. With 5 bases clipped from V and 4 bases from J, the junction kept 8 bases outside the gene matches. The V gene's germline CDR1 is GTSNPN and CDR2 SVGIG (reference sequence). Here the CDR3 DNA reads TGTGCCTGGTCCTCCTGGGACAGGGCCACTGAAGCTTTCTTT. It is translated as CAWSSWDRATEAFF.

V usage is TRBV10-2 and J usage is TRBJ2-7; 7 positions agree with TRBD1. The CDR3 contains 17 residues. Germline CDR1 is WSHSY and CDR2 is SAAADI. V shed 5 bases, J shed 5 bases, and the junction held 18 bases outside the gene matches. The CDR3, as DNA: TGCGCCAGCAGTCTACCCACTTCCGGGACAGTGGTGCACGAGCAGTACTTC. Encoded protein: CASSLPTSGTVVHEQYF.

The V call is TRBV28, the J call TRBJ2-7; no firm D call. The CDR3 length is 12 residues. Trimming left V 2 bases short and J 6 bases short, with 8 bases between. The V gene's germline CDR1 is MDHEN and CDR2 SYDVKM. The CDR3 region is CASSLSGVEQYF. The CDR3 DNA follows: TGTGCCAGCAGTTTAAGTGGGGTCGAGCAGTACTTC.

Here the CDR3 reads CASSLRASGYEQYF. The CDR3 bases are TGTGCCAGCAGTTTAAGAGCTAGCGGATACGAGCAGTACTTC. The gene calls are TRBV27 and TRBJ2-7, with 7 bases that match TRBD2. CDR3 length equals 14 residues. CDR1 and CDR2 (germline): MNHEY, SMNVEV (reference sequence). After removal of 2 bases from V and 4 bases from J, the junction contained 5 bases not matched to a gene.

The CDR3 here is CASSPGLAGGNYEQYF. As DNA, the CDR3 is TGCGCCAGCAGCCCGGGACTAGCGGGAGGAAACTACGAGCAGTACTTC. The chain has TRBV4-3 and TRBJ2-7, with 15 bases matching TRBD2. Germline V lookup: CDR1 LGHNA, CDR2 YSLEER. Trimming cost V 4 bases and J 3 bases; bases outside gene matches: 4. CDR3 length equals 16 residues.

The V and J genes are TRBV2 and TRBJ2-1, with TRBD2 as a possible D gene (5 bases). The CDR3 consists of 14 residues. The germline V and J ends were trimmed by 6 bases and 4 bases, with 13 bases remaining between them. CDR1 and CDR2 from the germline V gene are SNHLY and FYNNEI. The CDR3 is CASRFPAEYNEQFF. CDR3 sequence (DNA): TGTGCCAGCAGATTTCCAGCGGAATACAATGAGCAGTTCTTC.

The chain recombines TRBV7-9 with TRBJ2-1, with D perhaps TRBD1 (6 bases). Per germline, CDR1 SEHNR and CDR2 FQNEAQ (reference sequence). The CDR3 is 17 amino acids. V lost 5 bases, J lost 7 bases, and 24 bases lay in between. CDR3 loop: CASSVRGGPPGLNEQFF. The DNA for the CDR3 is TGTGCCAGCAGCGTCCGAGGGGGACCTCCGGGATTAAATGAGCAGTTCTTC.

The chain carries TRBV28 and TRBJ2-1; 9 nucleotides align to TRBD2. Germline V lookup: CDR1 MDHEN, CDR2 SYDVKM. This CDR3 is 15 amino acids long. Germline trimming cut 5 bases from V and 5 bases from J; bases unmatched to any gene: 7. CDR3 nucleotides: TGTGCCAGCAGTCTCGCGGTAGCGGGGGACAATGAGCAGTTCTTC. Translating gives CASSLAVAGDNEQFF.

CDR3 region: CASSPTRLRGYTF. Written as DNA, the CDR3 is TGTGCCAGCAGCCCGACCCGGCTGCGGGGCTACACCTTC. The chain is built from TRBV11-2 and TRBJ1-2; D is ambiguous. Germline CDR1 SGHAT, CDR2 FQNNGV. Trimming took off 5 bases at V and 8 bases at J, with 15 bases between the two ends. There are 13 residues in the CDR3. Together with reference TRBV11-2 and TRBJ1-2, the CDR3 gives the full variable domain: EAGVAQSPRYKIIEKRQSVAFWCNPISGHATLYWYQQILGQGPKLLIQFQNNGVVDDSQLPKDRFSAERLKGVDSTLKIQPAKLEDSAVYLCASSPTRLRGYTFGSGTRLTVV.

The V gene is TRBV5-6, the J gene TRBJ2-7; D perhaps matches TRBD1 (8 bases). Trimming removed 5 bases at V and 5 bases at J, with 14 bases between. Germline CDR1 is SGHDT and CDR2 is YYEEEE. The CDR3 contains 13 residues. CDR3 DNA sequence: TGTGCCAGCAGGACACAGGGGGGGAACGAGCAGTACTTC. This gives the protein CASRTQGGNEQYF.

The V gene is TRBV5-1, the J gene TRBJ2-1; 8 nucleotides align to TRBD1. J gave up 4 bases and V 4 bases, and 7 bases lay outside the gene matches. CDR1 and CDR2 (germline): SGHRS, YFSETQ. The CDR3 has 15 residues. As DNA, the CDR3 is TGCGCCAGCAGCCTTCCAGGGGGCCCATACAATGAGCAGTTCTTC. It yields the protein CASSLPGGPYNEQFF.

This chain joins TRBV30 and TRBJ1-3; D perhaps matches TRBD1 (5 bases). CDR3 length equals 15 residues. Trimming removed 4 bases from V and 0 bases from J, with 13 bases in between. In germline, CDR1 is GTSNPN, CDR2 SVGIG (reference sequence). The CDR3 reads CAWTIDSYSGNTIYF. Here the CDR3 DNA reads TGTGCCTGGACGATTGACAGCTACTCTGGAAACACCATATATTTT.